The 26 T cell receptor beta chains below come from one sample, sequenced in a study of cytomegalovirus exposure and HLA in healthy donors. The table came from immunoSEQ multiplex PCR; TCRdb's copy has only in-frame clones and leaves some out. Of about 88,000 clones in the sample, around 82% were seen once. Material: PBMCs. The receptor source for this set is a woman aged 18-35 years in good health and CMV-seropositive.

This rearrangement joins TRBV5-4 to TRBJ2-3; D is perhaps TRBD1 (5 bases). Germline CDR1 is SGHNT and CDR2 is YYREEE (reference sequence). The CDR3 spans 15 residues. Trimming left V 0 bases short and J 1 base short, with 9 bases between. CDR3 sequence: CASSLEDTRTDTQYF. As DNA, the CDR3 is TGTGCCAGCAGCTTGGAGGACACCCGCACAGATACGCAGTATTTT.

This chain links TRBV7-9 with TRBJ1-2; 7 bases match TRBD1. Germline V gives CDR1 SEHNR, CDR2 FQNEAQ (reference sequence). The V segment lost 1 base and the J segment 0 bases; nucleotides outside the gene matches: 5. The CDR3 extends over 16 amino acids. As DNA, the CDR3 is TGTGCCAGCAGCTTAGGACAGGGAGTACCTAACTATGGCTACACCTTC. Translation gives CASSLGQGVPNYGYTF.

The rearrangement joins TRBV6-1 to TRBJ1-2, with D hard to call. Germline lookup yields CDR1 MNHNS and CDR2 SASEGT. V lost 2 bases, J lost 5 bases, and 18 bases lay in between. The CDR3 contains 16 residues. The DNA of the CDR3 is TGTGCCAGCAGTGAATCCGGGTTTACACCCTCTTATGGCTACACCTTC. It is translated as CASSESGFTPSYGYTF.

This sequence joins TRBV28 and TRBJ1-4; 7 bases match TRBD1. The ends lost 2 bases at V and 5 bases at J; junction bases unmatched: 2. The CDR3 spans 14 residues. Germline V gene lookup returns CDR1 MDHEN and CDR2 SYDVKM. CDR3 in amino acids: CASSLGTDNEKLFF. DNA of the CDR3: TGTGCCAGCAGTTTAGGGACAGACAATGAAAAACTGTTTTTT.

The chain is built from TRBV5-1 and TRBJ1-2, with a possible D match to TRBD1 (6 bases). V was clipped by 0 bases and J by 2 bases, with 11 bases between them. This CDR3 is 15 amino acids long. The germline V gene has CDR1 SGHRS and CDR2 YFSETQ. The CDR3 spells CASSLAAGANYGYTF. Here the CDR3 DNA reads TGCGCCAGCAGCTTGGCAGCAGGGGCAAACTATGGCTACACCTTC.

The rearrangement links TRBV11-2 to TRBJ2-7, with 8 nucleotides matching TRBD2. In germline, CDR1 is SGHAT, CDR2 FQNNGV. The CDR3 consists of 17 residues. The V segment lost 2 bases and the J segment 3 bases; nucleotides outside the gene matches: 12. The CDR3: CASSLIPGGAQGYEQYF. As DNA, the CDR3 is TGTGCCAGCAGCTTAATACCCGGGGGGGCCCAAGGCTACGAGCAGTACTTC.

The chain couples TRBV18 to TRBJ1-2, with TRBD1 matching over 7 bases. With 3 bases clipped from V and 1 base from J, the junction kept 11 bases outside the gene matches. The CDR3 spans 17 residues. Per the germline V gene, CDR1 is KGHSH and CDR2 is LQKENI. CDR3 in DNA: TGTGCCAGCTCACCCCGCGTCCGGGACAGCTTTAACTATGGCTACACCTTC. Its translation is CASSPRVRDSFNYGYTF.

The chain is built from TRBV9 and TRBJ2-1; TRBD2 aligns across 9 bases. Germline V gene sequence: CDR1 SGDLS, CDR2 YYNGEE. Unmatched junction bases numbered 10, after V lost 1 base and J lost 5 bases. The length of the CDR3 is 17 residues. The CDR3, as DNA: TGTGCCAGCAGCGTAAAGTGGGCTAGCGGGGCCAACAATGAGCAGTTCTTC. Residues: CASSVKWASGANNEQFF.

V usage is TRBV6-5 and J usage is TRBJ2-7; D perhaps matches TRBD2 (6 bases). V lost 7 bases, J lost 1 base, and 11 bases lay in between. The CDR3 has 13 residues. The germline CDR1 and CDR2 sequences are MNHEY and SVGAGI. CDR3 residues: CASTRDSSYEQYF. The DNA for the CDR3 is TGTGCCAGCACCCGGGACTCTTCCTACGAGCAGTACTTC.

The chain links TRBV5-1 to TRBJ2-3; TRBD2 matches at 13 bases. Germline values: CDR1 SGHRS, CDR2 YFSETQ. CDR3 length: 18 amino acids. V was pared by 4 bases and J by 0 bases, with 8 bases of the junction left unmatched. CDR3 bases: TGCGCCAGCAGCACCCGGACTAGCGGGGGACTAAGCACAGATACGCAGTATTTT. It encodes CASSTRTSGGLSTDTQYF.

This clone was observed a handful of times. The rearrangement links TRBV18 to TRBJ1-3; 9 nucleotides align to TRBD1. CDR1 is KGHSH, CDR2 LQKENI, per germline. The CDR3 is made up of 16 amino acids. The V segment lost 3 bases and the J segment 2 bases; nucleotides outside the gene matches: 5. Here the CDR3 DNA reads TGTGCCAGCTCACCGGGACAGGGAGGGACTGGAAACACCATATATTTT. This translates into CASSPGQGGTGNTIYF.

The J gene is TRBJ1-2, the V gene TRBV6-1; D is unresolved. V was pared by 7 bases and J by 8 bases, with 17 bases between. CDR1 is MNHNS, CDR2 SASEGT, per germline. The CDR3 contains 13 residues. The CDR3 sequence: CASTPPWAGGYTF. CDR3 coding DNA: TGTGCCAGCACCCCCCCTTGGGCGGGGGGCTACACCTTC.

This clone was seen just once. The J gene is TRBJ1-2, the V gene TRBV30; TRBD1 is a possible D gene (5 bases). The V end lost 3 bases, the J end lost 6 bases, and 11 bases lay between the germline ends. This CDR3 region has 12 residues. Germline loops: CDR1 GTSNPN, CDR2 SVGIG (reference sequence). The CDR3, as DNA: TGTGCCTGGAGCCGGGGGGAAGATGGCTACACCTTC. As protein: CAWSRGEDGYTF.

The genes are TRBV5-1 and TRBJ2-1; 9 nucleotides align to TRBD1. Unmatched junction bases numbered 4, after V lost 4 bases and J lost 5 bases. The CDR3 is 14 amino acids. Germline-derived CDR1 and CDR2 are SGHRS and YFSETQ. This CDR3 reads CASSPGQGHNEQFF. The CDR3 DNA reads TGCGCCAGCAGCCCAGGACAGGGGCACAATGAGCAGTTCTTC.

The V and J genes are TRBV18 and TRBJ1-1, with TRBD1 matching 7 bases. The CDR3 runs to 13 residues. Looked up from germline, CDR1 is KGHSH and CDR2 is LQKENI. Trimming cost V 2 bases and J 3 bases; bases outside gene matches: 0. The CDR3 sequence: CASSPDRDTEAFF. DNA for the CDR3: TGTGCCAGCTCACCAGACAGGGACACTGAAGCTTTCTTT.

This sequence joins TRBV28 and TRBJ1-6, with TRBD1 identical over 8 bases. The germline CDR1 and CDR2 sequences are MDHEN and SYDVKM. The CDR3 is made up of 15 amino acids. V shed 7 bases, J shed 7 bases, and the junction held 9 bases outside the gene matches. CDR3 sequence reads: CASIDTGQGNSPLHF. The CDR3 nucleotides read TGTGCCAGCATTGATACAGGACAGGGCAATTCACCCCTCCACTTT.

The chain uses TRBV6-5 and TRBJ1-6; no clear D. There are 13 residues in the CDR3. Germline CDR1 and CDR2: MNHEY and SVGAGI. V shed 2 bases and J shed 7 bases, with 6 bases lying between them. The CDR3 loop is CASSYAENSPLHF. CDR3 DNA: TGTGCCAGCAGTTACGCGGAAAATTCACCCCTCCACTTT.

The chain employs TRBV6-1 and TRBJ1-2; possible D gene TRBD1, 5 bases. This CDR3 spans 11 amino acids. The germline V gene has CDR1 MNHNS and CDR2 SASEGT. V dropped 8 bases and J dropped 6 bases, with 10 bases sitting between them. The CDR3 sequence: CASGKDNGYTF. CDR3 sequence (DNA): TGTGCCAGCGGAAAGGACAATGGCTACACCTTC.

There are a few counts of this clone. CDR3 loop: CASIPSDREDGYTF. As DNA, the CDR3 is TGTGCCAGTATCCCCTCGGACAGGGAGGATGGCTACACCTTC. The V call is TRBV19, the J call TRBJ1-2; 8 bases map to TRBD1. V gave up 7 bases and J gave up 6 bases; unmatched junction bases: 10. Germline values: CDR1 LNHDA, CDR2 SQIVND (reference sequence). This CDR3 region has 14 residues.

The V gene is TRBV18, the J gene TRBJ1-4, with D hard to call. CDR1 KGHSH and CDR2 LQKENI come from the germline V gene. The germline V and J ends were trimmed by 1 base and 7 bases, with 7 bases remaining between them. The CDR3 has 13 residues. The CDR3 loop reads CASSPREGEKLFF. The CDR3 region has the DNA TGTGCCAGCTCACCACGGGAGGGTGAAAAACTGTTTTTT.

This sequence joins TRBV15 and TRBJ2-3; 12 bases are shared with TRBD1. V dropped 5 bases and J dropped 4; count of bases not matched to a gene: 10. The CDR3 sequence is 17 residues long. CDR1 and CDR2 (germline): LNHNV, YYDKDF (reference sequence). CDR3 bases: TGTGCCACCAGCCGGGACAGGGGGCGTGATCTCCCAGATACGCAGTATTTT. It encodes CATSRDRGRDLPDTQYF. The full variable domain, rest sourced from reference TRBV15 and TRBJ2-3, is DAMVIQNPRYQVTQFGKPVTLSCSQTLNHNVMYWYQQKSSQAPKLLFHYYDKDFNNEADTPDNFQSRRPNTSFCFLDIRSPGLGDTAMYLCATSRDRGRDLPDTQYFGPGTRLTVL.

This chain links TRBV30 with TRBJ2-7, with 9 bases lining up with TRBD1. V was clipped by 0 bases and J by 6 bases; unmatched bases: 6. The CDR3 length is 14 residues. Germline V gene lookup returns CDR1 GTSNPN and CDR2 SVGIG (reference sequence). DNA for the CDR3: TGTGCCTGGAGTGTACTACAGGGGGCGGCCGAGCAGTACTTC. It is translated as CAWSVLQGAAEQYF.

The genes are TRBV2 and TRBJ2-7, with D possibly matching TRBD1 (6 bases). The CDR3 is 14 amino acids. V was shortened by 6 bases and J by 1 base, with 13 bases between the two germline ends. CDR1 and CDR2 from the germline V gene are SNHLY and FYNNEI. CDR3 sequence (DNA): TGTGCCAGCAGCTACCGGGACACATCCTACGAGCAGTACTTC. This codes for CASSYRDTSYEQYF.

V and J are TRBV5-1 and TRBJ1-4; D gene uncertain. Deletions cut 5 bases from V and 8 bases from J, with 19 bases between. In germline, CDR1 is SGHRS, CDR2 YFSETQ. The CDR3 extends over 15 amino acids. CDR3 region: CASSSDWPTWEKLFF. The CDR3 DNA sequence: TGCGCCAGCAGTTCTGACTGGCCGACGTGGGAAAAACTGTTTTTT.

V and J are TRBV7-2 and TRBJ1-3; no reliable D call. Germline V gene lookup returns CDR1 SGHTA and CDR2 FQGNSA. V shed 0 bases and J shed 4 bases, with 13 bases lying between them. The CDR3 is 16 amino acids. Here the CDR3 DNA reads TGTGCCAGCAGCTTAGCAATGCGGGAGTGGGGAAACACCATATATTTT. As protein: CASSLAMREWGNTIYF.

V is TRBV4-2 and J is TRBJ1-4; 9 positions agree with TRBD1. The CDR3 length is 17 residues. The V segment lost 6 bases and the J segment 8 bases; nucleotides outside the gene matches: 16. CDR1 is LGHNA, CDR2 YNFKEQ, per germline. The CDR3 DNA follows: TGTGCCAGCAGTGGGACAGGGCGGCTTGAGTCTGACGAAAAACTGTTTTTT. It encodes CASSGTGRLESDEKLFF.